These 24 T cell receptor beta chains were all obtained from the same sample, sequenced in a study of blood T cell repertoires in COVID-19. Sequencing used immunoSEQ multiplex PCR; TCRdb keeps in-frame clones, though not all of them. The repertoire has fewer than 350,000 clones, 75% to 90% of them found once; the top ten carry approximately 14%. Sequencing input: peripheral blood. Receptors originate from a woman in her sixties or seventies with COVID-19, enrolled during active disease.

This chain connects TRBV11-2 to TRBJ2-5; 9 positions match TRBD1. This CDR3 is built from 15 residues. The V and J ends lost 5 bases and 1 base, in that order; junction bases with no gene match: 5. Germline CDR1 SGHAT, CDR2 FQNNGV. The CDR3 DNA reads as TGTGCCAGCAGCCCCGGGACAGGGTTCCAAGAGACCCAGTACTTC. Its translation is CASSPGTGFQETQYF.

This chain links TRBV11-2 with TRBJ1-6; D is perhaps TRBD1 (6 bases). Trimming removed 7 bases from V and 7 bases from J, with 20 bases in between. The CDR3 loop spans 16 amino acids. Germline V lookup: CDR1 SGHAT, CDR2 FQNNGV. CDR3 DNA sequence: TGTGCCAGCAACCCAAACGGACAGCTAACAAATTCACCCCTCCACTTT. It specifies CASNPNGQLTNSPLHF.

This clone was seen once. V usage is TRBV5-4 and J usage is TRBJ1-1, with D possibly TRBD1 on 6 matching bases. Trimming pared 4 bases from V and 1 base from J, leaving 14 bases between. This CDR3 region has 15 residues. Looked up from germline, CDR1 is SGHNT and CDR2 is YYREEE (reference sequence). CDR3 sequence: CASSHTRTENTEAFF. In nucleotides, the CDR3 is TGTGCCAGCAGCCACACCAGGACAGAGAACACTGAAGCTTTCTTT.

The chain is built from TRBV5-4 and TRBJ2-5; 12 bases fit TRBD2. Germline V gives CDR1 SGHNT, CDR2 YYREEE (reference sequence). The CDR3 consists of 16 residues. The trim removed 2 bases at V and 4 bases at J, leaving 6 bases unmatched. CDR3 sequence (DNA): TGTGCCAGCAGCTTCAAACTAGCGGGGGGCCGAGAGACCCAGTACTTC. As protein: CASSFKLAGGRETQYF.

J is TRBJ1-5 and V is TRBV7-8; no firm D call. Germline values: CDR1 SGHVS, CDR2 FQNEAQ. The CDR3 spans 14 residues. V gave up 8 bases and J gave up 0 bases, with 11 bases separating them. In DNA, the CDR3 is TGTGCCAGCGATACAGCATATAGCAATCAGCCCCAGCATTTT. This sequence encodes CASDTAYSNQPQHF.

DNA for the CDR3: TGTGCCAGCAGCTCCGGGGGTTGGTCCCTGGGGGGCTACACCTTC. Translating it yields CASSSGGWSLGGYTF. The chain links TRBV5-6 to TRBJ1-2; maybe TRBD1 (5 bases). V gave up 3 bases and J gave up 8 bases, with 20 bases separating them. This CDR3 is 15 amino acids long. CDR1 SGHDT and CDR2 YYEEEE come from the germline V gene. The entire variable domain, with the rest obtained from reference TRBV5-6 and TRBJ1-2, is as follows: DAGVTQSPTHLIKTRGQQVTLRCSPKSGHDTVSWYQQALGQGPQFIFQYYEEEERQRGNFPDRFSGHQFPNYSSELNVNALLLGDSALYLCASSSGGWSLGGYTFGSGTRLTVV.

The chain links TRBV11-2 to TRBJ2-7; 8 nucleotides align to TRBD1. Trimming took 3 bases from V and 6 from J; bases not matched to a gene: 7. Germline CDR1 reads SGHAT; CDR2 reads FQNNGV. This CDR3 contains 14 residues. The CDR3 here is CASSFPDRGGEQYF. The CDR3 DNA reads TGTGCCAGCAGCTTCCCCGACAGGGGTGGCGAGCAGTACTTC.

This chain uses TRBV5-6 with TRBJ1-3; tentatively, D is TRBD1 (5 bases). The CDR3 totals 17 residues. The germline gives CDR1 SGHDT, CDR2 YYEEEE. Deletions cut 4 bases from V and 1 base from J, with 18 bases between. CDR3 region: CASSDDSALISGNTIYF. CDR3 sequence (DNA): TGTGCCAGCAGCGATGACAGTGCCTTGATTTCTGGAAACACCATATATTTT.

This chain joins TRBV5-4 and TRBJ2-1; TRBD2 aligns across 10 bases. Germline V gene lookup returns CDR1 SGHNT and CDR2 YYREEE (reference sequence). Trimming at V came to 5 bases and at J to 5 bases, leaving 4 bases not matched to a gene. This CDR3 spans 14 amino acids. CDR3 sequence (DNA): TGTGCCAGCAGAACAGCGGGGGGGCACAATGAGCAGTTCTTC. Its protein product is CASRTAGGHNEQFF.

The chain recombines TRBV10-2 with TRBJ1-2; TRBD1 is a possible D gene (6 bases). The CDR3 has 16 amino acids. Germline CDR1 WSHSY, CDR2 SAAADI. V lost 7 bases to trimming and J lost 0 bases, with 18 bases between them. CDR3 DNA sequence: TGCGCCAGCACGGAAGGAGTAGACAGGTCTAACTATGGCTACACCTTC. Protein: CASTEGVDRSNYGYTF.

The chain employs TRBV12-2 and TRBJ1-5; the table's D call, TRBD1, has no DNA check behind it. TRBV12-2 is termed a pseudogene. This CDR3 is built from 16 residues. CDR3 amino acids: CASRLDSGTGDQPQHF. The CDR3 DNA sequence: TGTGCAAGTCGCTTGGATTCCGGGACAGGTGATCAGCCCCAGCATTTT.

As concerns this clone: Other DNA sequences in the sample encode the same CDR3. The chain is built from TRBV6-5 and TRBJ1-2; no clear D. This CDR3 has 13 amino acids. The germline V gene encodes CDR1 MNHEY and CDR2 SVGAGI. Trimming removed 0 bases at V and 4 bases at J, with 6 bases between. Here the CDR3 reads CASSYSTGYGYTF. CDR3 nucleotides: TGTGCCAGCAGTTACTCGACGGGCTATGGCTACACCTTC.

The chain has TRBV3-1 (or the pseudogene TRBV3-2) and TRBJ2-7, with 10 bases that match TRBD1. Looked up from germline, CDR1 is LGHDT and CDR2 is YNNKEL (reference sequence). This CDR3 contains 16 residues. V was clipped by 3 bases and J by 2 bases; unmatched bases: 7. CDR3 in DNA: TGTGCCAGCAGCCACGAACTGGGACAGGGGACCTACGAGCAGTACTTC. Its protein is CASSHELGQGTYEQYF.

This rearrangement joins TRBV12-1 to TRBJ1-5; TRBD1, as called in the table, went unchecked against the DNA. TRBV12-1 is a pseudogene segment. The CDR3 extends over 15 amino acids. The CDR3 is CASSFESDSNQPQHF. In nucleotides, the CDR3 is TGTGCCAGCAGCTTTGAGTCAGATAGCAATCAGCCCCAGCATTTT.

This clone is a singleton in its sample. This chain links TRBV28 with TRBJ1-5; 7 bases align to TRBD1. J lost 2 bases, V lost 4 bases, and 5 bases had no gene match. In germline, CDR1 is MDHEN, CDR2 SYDVKM. This CDR3 has 15 residues. DNA for the CDR3: TGTGCCAGCAGTTCCGTTGGACAGGGCAATCAGCCCCAGCATTTT. This encodes CASSSVGQGNQPQHF.

J is TRBJ2-7 and V is TRBV6-5; D call uncertain. Germline CDR1 and CDR2: MNHEY and SVGAGI. The CDR3 contains 11 residues. The V end lost 7 bases, the J end lost 5 bases, and 9 bases lay between the germline ends. The CDR3 DNA is TGTGCCAGCAAGGAGAGAGACGAGCAGTACTTC. Translated: CASKERDEQYF.

This clone was seen only a few times. This chain connects TRBV7-3 to TRBJ1-5, with D uncertain. Per germline, CDR1 SGHTA and CDR2 FQGTGA. V was pared by 5 bases and J by 7 bases, with 12 bases between. CDR3 length: 13 amino acids. CDR3 DNA: TGTGCCAGCAGCGCAAACCCGGGACAGCCCCAGCATTTT. It encodes CASSANPGQPQHF.

The rearrangement links TRBV5-1 to TRBJ1-2; unclear D gene. Germline CDR1 SGHRS, CDR2 YFSETQ. Trimming removed 0 bases from V and 3 bases from J, with 9 bases in between. This CDR3 spans 14 amino acids. CDR3 region: CASSLALGDYGYTF. DNA for the CDR3: TGCGCCAGCAGCTTGGCTTTAGGAGACTATGGCTACACCTTC.

This clone came up once. The chain employs TRBV9 and TRBJ1-1; weak D call: TRBD1 (5 bases). The CDR3 consists of 15 residues. V shed 0 bases and J shed 6 bases, with 15 bases lying between them. CDR1 is SGDLS, CDR2 YYNGEE, per germline. The CDR3 DNA reads TGTGCCAGCAGCGTAGCTGGAGGGGAGATCGCTGAAGCTTTCTTT. Translating gives CASSVAGGEIAEAFF.

The chain couples TRBV4-1 to TRBJ2-7; 9 bases are a match to TRBD2. V shed 0 bases and J 5 bases; nucleotides not matched to a gene: 8. The CDR3 extends over 16 amino acids. The germline V gene has CDR1 MGHRA and CDR2 YSYEKL. CDR3 sequence: CASSQDRSGGYDEQYF. In nucleotides, the CDR3 is TGCGCCAGCAGCCAAGATAGGAGCGGGGGGTATGACGAGCAGTACTTC.

The genes are TRBV5-4 and TRBJ2-7, with a possible D match to TRBD1 (5 bases). This CDR3 has 14 amino acids. Trimming stripped 7 bases from V and 6 bases from J, with 20 bases between. CDR1 is SGHNT, CDR2 YYREEE, per germline (reference sequence). The CDR3: CASSTQGPSGEQYF. The DNA of the CDR3 is TGTGCCAGCTCAACCCAGGGTCCCAGTGGCGAGCAGTACTTC.

This clone was counted a single time. The chain uses TRBV6-5 and TRBJ1-1, with D possibly being TRBD1 (5 bases). V lost 3 bases and J lost 3, with 11 bases in between. Germline V gene data show CDR1 as MNHEY and CDR2 as SVGAGI. The CDR3 length is 14 residues. The CDR3 is CASSYNRPDTEAFF. The CDR3 nucleotides read TGTGCCAGCAGTTATAACAGGCCCGACACTGAAGCTTTCTTT.

The V call is TRBV3-1 (or the pseudogene TRBV3-2), the J call TRBJ1-4, with 10 positions matching TRBD1. Germline V gives CDR1 LGHDT, CDR2 YNNKEL (reference sequence). The J segment lost 0 bases and the V segment lost 5 bases, leaving 6 bases of the junction unmatched. The CDR3 sequence is 17 residues long. CDR3 residues: CASSSRTGGATNEKLFF. In DNA, the CDR3 is TGTGCCAGCAGCTCCAGGACAGGGGGTGCAACTAATGAAAAACTGTTTTTT.

This CDR3 reads CASSRSTSGLYGYTF. The CDR3, as DNA: TGTGCCAGCAGCCGCTCGACATCAGGCCTCTATGGCTACACCTTC. V usage is TRBV3-1 (or the pseudogene TRBV3-2) and J usage is TRBJ1-2; D is unclear. The germline V gene encodes CDR1 LGHDT and CDR2 YNNKEL (reference sequence). The CDR3 runs to 15 residues. Trimming stripped 4 bases from V and 4 bases from J, with 16 bases between.